A single sample gave rise to the 20 T cell receptor beta chains below, sequenced in a study of T cells in Graves' hyperthyroidism and ophthalmopathy. RNA transcripts served as the template for amplifying TCR beta CDR3 regions. An initial round of RT-PCR targeting the TCR CDR3 relied on the HTBI primer set. TCRdb re-derived calls from the multiplex PCR reads in MiXCR, one entry per CDR3 protein. The table records 400,000 or so distinct CDR3 sequences, 14% of them present only once. Input material: blood. These receptors were collected from a woman aged 25 to 39 with Graves' ophthalmopathy.

J is TRBJ1-2 and V is TRBV27, with D uncertain. CDR3 length: 14 residues. V was clipped by 5 bases and J by 2 bases, with 12 bases between them. CDR1 MNHEY and CDR2 SMNVEV come from the germline V gene (reference sequence). The CDR3 nucleotides are TGTGCCAGCAGTCCCGGCCCGATCAACTATGGCTACACCTTC. Encoded protein: CASSPGPINYGYTF.

This clonotype was seen ten or more times. DNA of the CDR3: TGTGCCAGCAGCTTTAGGACAGGATATGATGACTACACCTTC. Protein sequence: CASSFRTGYDDYTF. The J gene is TRBJ1-2, the V gene TRBV7-8; 7 bases match TRBD1. The CDR3 covers 14 residues. Germline CDR1 SGHVS, CDR2 FQNEAQ. Trimming at V came to 3 bases and at J to 10 bases, leaving 11 bases not matched to a gene. Full variable domain (rest looked up from reference TRBV7-8 and TRBJ1-2): GAGVSQSPRYKVAKRGQDVALRCDPISGHVSLFWYQQALGQGPEFLTYFQNEAQLDKSGLPSDRFFAERPEGSVSTLKIQRTQQEDSAVYLCASSFRTGYDDYTFGSGTRLTVV.

This clonotype showed up many times. The chain carries TRBV19 and TRBJ1-2, with D possibly matching TRBD1 (6 bases). From germline, CDR1 is LNHDA and CDR2 SQIVND (reference sequence). The CDR3 is made up of 17 amino acids. V lost 7 bases, J lost 2 bases, and 23 bases lay in between. CDR3 in amino acids: CASTSLAGHTTNYGYTF. The CDR3 DNA reads TGTGCCAGTACCTCCTTAGCGGGACATACAACAAACTATGGCTACACCTTC. Based on the CDR3 plus reference TRBV19 and TRBJ1-2, the full variable domain is DGGITQSPKYLFRKEGQNVTLSCEQNLNHDAMYWYRQDPGQGLRLIYYSQIVNDFQKGDIAEGYSVSREKKESFPLTVTSAQKNPTAFYLCASTSLAGHTTNYGYTFGSGTRLTVV.

Ten or more counts support this clonotype. The J gene is TRBJ1-1, the V gene TRBV3-1; D unresolved. Between the trimmed V and J ends, which lost 6 bases and 5 bases, there was a span of 13 bases. This CDR3 has 13 residues. The germline V gene encodes CDR1 LGHDT and CDR2 YNNKEL (reference sequence). The CDR3 DNA reads as TGTGCCAGCAGTCCTCCCCGGCCGACTGAAGCTTTCTTT. It is translated as CASSPPRPTEAFF.

The J gene is TRBJ2-3, the V gene TRBV7-2; 9 bases align to TRBD2. The CDR3 is 15 residues long. Germline CDR1 is SGHTA and CDR2 is FQGNSA. The V gene end was trimmed by 8 bases and the J gene end by 3 bases; junction bases not matched to a gene: 9. The CDR3 coding sequence is TGTGCCAGCGGACTAGCGAGTATACAAACAGATACGCAGTATTTT. Its translation: CASGLASIQTDTQYF.

This clonotype was detected ten times or more. The gene calls are TRBV12-3 or TRBV12-4 and TRBJ2-7; tentatively, D is TRBD1 or TRBD2 (5 bases each). Trimming removed 5 bases from V and 3 bases from J, with 17 bases in between. The CDR3 covers 15 residues. The chain's CDR3 is CASSDPGGKHYEQYF. The CDR3 DNA follows: TGTGCCAGCAGTGACCCTGGGGGAAAACACTACGAGCAGTACTTC.

As to this clonotype: A read error is possible here, since a much larger clone lies one base away. This chain connects TRBV20-1 to TRBJ2-1; 8 bases match TRBD2. J was trimmed by 8 bases and V by 4 bases; bases with no gene match: 13. Germline values: CDR1 DFQATT, CDR2 SNEGSKA (reference sequence). The CDR3 has 15 amino acids. The CDR3 DNA reads as TGCAGTGCTACCCCCGGGGGGGCCGCCAACGATGAGCAGTTCTTC. Amino acid sequence: CSATPGGAANDEQFF.

This clonotype came up a few times. V is TRBV24-1 and J is TRBJ2-3; D gene uncertain. Per germline, CDR1 KGHDR and CDR2 SFDVKD. The CDR3 loop spans 13 amino acids. Trimming took off 3 bases at V and 4 bases at J, with 7 bases between the two ends. DNA of the CDR3: TGTGCCACCAGTGATGCCCCCTCAGATACGCAGTATTTT. Protein sequence: CATSDAPSDTQYF.

The rearrangement joins TRBV27 to TRBJ2-3, with TRBD2 matching 10 bases. The CDR3 loop spans 18 amino acids. The ends lost 6 bases at V and 4 bases at J; junction bases unmatched: 16. CDR1 is MNHEY, CDR2 SMNVEV, per germline (reference sequence). CDR3 sequence: CASRLYYSASGGPDTQYF. The CDR3 bases are TGTGCCAGCAGGCTTTACTATTCGGCTAGCGGGGGCCCAGATACGCAGTATTTT.

The rearrangement joins TRBV19 to TRBJ2-7, with 10 bases that match TRBD2. CDR3 size: 14 residues. Germline CDR1 LNHDA, CDR2 SQIVND (reference sequence). The V segment lost 4 bases and the J segment 7 bases; nucleotides outside the gene matches: 7. The CDR3 DNA is TGTGCCAGTAGTAGACCCCGGACTAGCGGAGAGCAGTACTTC. It is translated as CASSRPRTSGEQYF.

Comment on this clonotype: A read error is possible here, since a much larger clone lies one base away. This sequence joins TRBV5-6 and TRBJ2-7; D gene ambiguous. This CDR3 spans 16 amino acids. CDR1 and CDR2 (germline): SGHDT, YYEEEE. V shed 1 base and J shed 4 bases, with 18 bases lying between them. This chain's CDR3 is CASSLPGGGRSYEQYF. CDR3 DNA sequence: TGTGCCAGCAGCTTGCCCGGCGGTGGGCGGTCGTACGAGCAGTACTTC.

This clonotype was seen at least ten times. The chain uses TRBV28 and TRBJ2-7; D possibly corresponds to TRBD1 (7 bases). Germline V gives CDR1 MDHEN, CDR2 SYDVKM. This CDR3 has 14 amino acids. Trimming left V 7 bases short and J 3 bases short, with 16 bases between. The CDR3 region has the DNA TGTGCCAGCACGGGAGACAGGGCCAACTACGAGCAGTACTTC. Encoded protein: CASTGDRANYEQYF.

This chain links TRBV20-1 with TRBJ2-7, with TRBD1 identical over 9 bases. This CDR3 has 14 amino acids. V shed 2 bases, J shed 5 bases, and the junction held 7 bases outside the gene matches. Germline CDR1 reads DFQATT; CDR2 reads SNEGSKA (reference sequence). CDR3 region: CSARKDRGRNEQYF. The CDR3 nucleotides are TGCAGTGCTAGAAAGGACAGGGGCAGGAACGAGCAGTACTTC.

This clonotype was detected ten times or more. The chain uses TRBV27 and TRBJ2-2; D is possibly TRBD2 (7 bases). The V and J ends lost 1 base and 4 bases respectively, with 13 bases between them. The CDR3 extends over 16 amino acids. In germline, CDR1 is MNHEY, CDR2 SMNVEV (reference sequence). Written as DNA, the CDR3 is TGTGCCAGCAGTTTATACGCAGGGGAGGGCACCGGGGAGCTGTTTTTT. Protein sequence: CASSLYAGEGTGELFF.

The sample holds many counts of this clonotype. V and J are TRBV28 and TRBJ1-2; 9 bases are shared with TRBD1. The CDR3 consists of 15 residues. The germline V gene encodes CDR1 MDHEN and CDR2 SYDVKM. The V gene end was trimmed by 3 bases and the J gene end by 7 bases; junction bases not matched to a gene: 9. The CDR3 nucleotides are TGTGCCAGCAGTTTGCCGGGACAGGGTATTCCTGGCTACACCTTC. Amino acid sequence: CASSLPGQGIPGYTF.

This clonotype was found many times. This rearrangement joins TRBV27 to TRBJ1-5; D may be TRBD1 (5 bases). Germline loops: CDR1 MNHEY, CDR2 SMNVEV (reference sequence). V was trimmed by 3 bases and J by 3 bases, leaving 12 bases between them. This CDR3 is built from 15 residues. The CDR3 sequence: CASSLIPGNNQPQHF. CDR3 DNA: TGTGCCAGCAGTTTGATCCCAGGGAACAATCAGCCCCAGCATTTT.

This clonotype appeared many times. The chain combines TRBV6-1 with TRBJ2-3; TRBD1 matches at 12 bases. Germline loops: CDR1 MNHNS, CDR2 SASEGT. J was trimmed by 4 bases and V by 4 bases; bases with no gene match: 9. CDR3 length: 17 residues. CDR3 in DNA: TGTGCCAGCAGTGTCCCCGCGGGACAGGGGGCCGCAGATACGCAGTATTTT. Protein product: CASSVPAGQGAADTQYF.

This clonotype was counted only a few times. The rearrangement joins TRBV12-3 or TRBV12-4 to TRBJ1-2; no reliable D call. The CDR3 is 14 amino acids. Trimming pared 4 bases from V and 4 bases from J, leaving 13 bases between. CDR3 region: CASSSPLNPYGYTF. CDR3 nucleotide sequence: TGTGCCAGCAGTTCCCCATTAAACCCCTATGGCTACACCTTC.

This clonotype was found many times. The chain is built from TRBV9 and TRBJ1-1, with a possible D match to TRBD1 (6 bases). The CDR3 runs to 14 residues. The germline V gene encodes CDR1 SGDLS and CDR2 YYNGEE. V lost 0 bases and J 3 bases, leaving 9 bases between the germline ends. Written as DNA, the CDR3 is TGTGCCAGCAGCGTAGTGAGGGGGGACACTGAAGCTTTCTTT. Translation: CASSVVRGDTEAFF.

This clonotype was counted many times. The chain combines TRBV5-8 with TRBJ2-5; D is perhaps TRBD1 (6 bases). The germline gives CDR1 SGHTS, CDR2 YDEGEE. The CDR3 contains 15 residues. The V gene lost 4 bases and the J gene lost 6 bases, with 19 bases spanning the gap. The CDR3 loop reads CASSSRVGAAKTQYF. The CDR3 region has the DNA TGTGCCAGCAGCAGCCGTGTGGGGGCGGCCAAGACCCAGTACTTC.